This T cell receptor beta chain was profiled in a study of blood T cell repertoires in COVID-19. J gave up 4 bases and V 5 bases, and 6 bases lay outside the gene matches. This CDR3 has 14 amino acids. Germline V gives CDR1 SGHNT, CDR2 YYREEE (reference sequence). The method was immunoSEQ multiplex PCR; TCRdb's version includes in-frame clones alone and lacks a portion of them. The table includes approximately 100,000 clones, around 80% detected once. The rearrangement links TRBV5-4 to TRBJ1-2; 9 nucleotides align to TRBD1. The TCR sequence derives from a woman of 80 years or more with active or convalescent COVID-19. The sequencing sample was made of peripheral blood. The CDR3 loop is CASRPGQGGYGYTF. The CDR3 nucleotides read TGTGCCAGCAGGCCGGGACAGGGAGGCTATGGCTACACCTTC.